The rows below give T cell receptor beta chains drawn from one sample of a study of neurological immune-mediated disorders. TCRdb re-called the 5' RACE reads through MiXCR, storing one row per CDR3 protein. The table has around 70,000 distinct CDR3 sequences, 4% to 6% seen once; the top ten hold roughly 7%. Sequenced sample: PBMCs. These receptor sequences come from a man aged 18 to 35 with multiple sclerosis. CDR3s include the opening cysteine and the closing phenylalanine or tryptophan. The D gene is left open where the match is weak. Size tells how often a clone was seen (once, few, many) or the class of an expanded clone, and some rows leave it out.

DNA: TGTGCCAGCAGTTACGCTTTTACCGGGGACTACGAGCAGTACTTC; CDR3: CASSYAFTGDYEQYF; V: TRBV6-5; J: TRBJ2-7; size: many; D: .
DNA: TGTGCCAGCAGCCAAGAGGGCCTTCGACAGCTGGCCTACGAGCAGTACTTC; CDR3: CASSQEGLRQLAYEQYF; V: TRBV14; J: TRBJ2-7; size: many; D: .
DNA: TGTGCCAGCAGCGCGGACCGCAGCAATCAGCCCCAGCATTTT; CDR3: CASSADRSNQPQHF; V: TRBV7-8; J: TRBJ1-5; size: many; D: .
DNA: TGCGCCAGCAGCTTGGGGACTAGCGGGTACTACGAGCAGTACTTC; CDR3: CASSLGTSGYYEQYF; V: TRBV5-1; J: TRBJ2-7; size: many; D: TRBD2
DNA: TGTGCCAGCAGGAAGGGACTAGGCACAGATACGCAGTATTTT; CDR3: CASRKGLGTDTQYF; V: TRBV5-4; J: TRBJ2-3; size: many; D: TRBD2
DNA: TGCAGTGCTAGAAAGGGGACAGAGGATGGCTACACCTTC; CDR3: CSARKGTEDGYTF; V: TRBV20-1; J: TRBJ1-2; size: many; D: TRBD1
DNA: TGCGCCAGCAGCTTGCTCCCGAACACTGAAGCTTTCTTT; CDR3: CASSLLPNTEAFF; V: TRBV5-1; J: TRBJ1-1; size: many; D: .
DNA: TGTGCCAGTAGTCTGCCAGGACAGGGGACAGCTTTCTTT; CDR3: CASSLPGQGTAFF; V: TRBV19; J: TRBJ1-1; size: .; D: TRBD1
DNA: TGCAGTGCTAGCCGGGACCCCTACGAGCAGTACTTC; CDR3: CSASRDPYEQYF; V: TRBV20-1; J: TRBJ2-7; size: many; D: .
DNA: TGCGCCAGCAGCCCCAACAGCGATAATTCACCCCTCCACTTT; CDR3: CASSPNSDNSPLHF; V: TRBV5-1; J: TRBJ1-6; size: many; D: .
DNA: TGCAGTGCTAGGGAATCACGAGGAAACACCATATATTTT; CDR3: CSARESRGNTIYF; V: TRBV20-1; J: TRBJ1-3; size: many; D: .
DNA: TGTGCCAGCAGCAGGACTCTCGCCTACGAGCAGTACTTC; CDR3: CASSRTLAYEQYF; V: TRBV5-5; J: TRBJ2-7; size: many; D: .
DNA: TGTGCCAGCAGCCCCCGACAGGGATACCACGAGCAGTACTTC; CDR3: CASSPRQGYHEQYF; V: TRBV5-4; J: TRBJ2-7; size: .; D: TRBD1
DNA: TGTGCCAGCAGTTACGTACAGGGATCGTCTGGTTTCGGGGAGCAGTACTTC; CDR3: CASSYVQGSSGFGEQYF; V: TRBV6-2/TRBV6-3; J: TRBJ2-7; size: many; D: .
DNA: TGCGCCAGCAGCTTGAGAGGGGGGGCTTCCTACGAGCAGTACTTC; CDR3: CASSLRGGASYEQYF; V: TRBV5-1; J: TRBJ2-7; size: many; D: .
DNA: TGCAGTGCTGTATCCGACGGGGCTAACTATGGCTACACCTTC; CDR3: CSAVSDGANYGYTF; V: TRBV20-1; J: TRBJ1-2; size: few; D: .
DNA: TGTGCCAGCAGCCTTTTAAGCAATCAGCCCCAGCATTTT; CDR3: CASSLLSNQPQHF; V: TRBV7-2; J: TRBJ1-5; size: many; D: .
DNA: TGTGCCAGCAGCTCCCCTTTAGCCAAAAACATTCAGTACTTC; CDR3: CASSSPLAKNIQYF; V: TRBV11-2; J: TRBJ2-4; size: many; D: .
DNA: TGTGCCAGCAGCAAACCGCCGCTATCGGGCCTCTACAATGAGCAGTTCTTC; CDR3: CASSKPPLSGLYNEQFF; V: TRBV6-6; J: TRBJ2-1; size: .; D: .
DNA: TGTGCCAGCAGCTTCGGGACTAGCAGAGCAGATACGCAGTATTTT; CDR3: CASSFGTSRADTQYF; V: TRBV6-6; J: TRBJ2-3; size: many; D: TRBD2
DNA: TGTGCCAGCAGTCCATTACAGGGTGGAGTTGAGACCCAGTACTTC; CDR3: CASSPLQGGVETQYF; V: TRBV28; J: TRBJ2-5; size: many; D: .
DNA: TGTGCCAGCAGCTCCGGGGGGGCGTCAGATACGCAGTATTTT; CDR3: CASSSGGASDTQYF; V: TRBV7-2; J: TRBJ2-3; size: many; D: TRBD2
DNA: TGCGCCAGCAGCCCCTCACAGGGCTGGACAGATGCGCAGTATTTT; CDR3: CASSPSQGWTDAQYF; V: TRBV5-1; J: TRBJ2-3; size: many; D: .